These T cell receptor beta chains were read from a single sample in a study of beta chain features in type 1 diabetes. The method was immunoSEQ multiplex PCR; TCRdb's version includes in-frame clones alone and lacks a portion of them. This sample has almost 350,000 clones, with roughly 21% found just once. The sequenced material came from naive CD4+ T cells from blood. Receptors originate from a woman between 18 and 29 years old in good health. CDR3s include the opening cysteine and the closing phenylalanine or tryptophan. The D gene is left open where the match is weak. Expanded clones get a size class; other rows say once, few or many, or leave the size out.

>NA|TRBJ1-2|NA|TRBV5-1
CASSLEMDRRLGYTF
TGCGCCAGCAGCTTGGAGATGGACAGACGGCTCGGCTACACCTTC
>NA|TRBJ2-5|TRBD1|TRBV5-1
CASSLGTGDWETQYF
TGCGCCAGCAGCCTAGGGACAGGGGATTGGGAGACCCAGTACTTC
>NA|TRBJ2-1|TRBD2|TRBV29-1
CSAGAGGGQFF
TGCAGCGCGGGGGCGGGAGGGGGTCAGTTCTTC
>NA|TRBJ1-5|TRBD1|TRBV25-1
CASSPAGTGGNQPQHF
TGTGCCAGCAGTCCAGCCGGGACAGGGGGTAATCAGCCCCAGCATTTT
>NA|TRBJ2-7|NA|TRBV29-1
CSVVRGSSLKQYF
TGCAGCGTTGTTAGAGGTAGCAGCTTAAAGCAGTACTTC
>once|TRBJ1-2|NA|TRBV4-1
CAGEGENYGYTF
TGCGCCGGCGAGGGGGAAAACTATGGCTACACCTTC
>few|TRBJ2-5|NA|TRBV2
CASSVEAETQYF
TGTGCCAGCAGTGTTGAGGCGGAGACCCAGTACTTC
>few|TRBJ1-1|TRBD1|TRBV7-2
CASSPQGARTEAFF
TGTGCCAGCAGCCCGCAGGGGGCGCGGACTGAAGCTTTCTTT
>NA|TRBJ2-5|NA|TRBV5-4
CASSSAAQETQYF
TGTGCCAGCAGCTCCGCGGCCCAAGAGACCCAGTACTTC
>few|TRBJ2-3|NA|TRBV6-1
CASGTADTQYF
TGTGCCAGCGGTACAGCAGATACGCAGTATTTT
>few|TRBJ2-1|TRBD2|TRBV2
CASSEGPAGTRVEFF
TGTGCCAGCAGTGAAGGCCCAGCGGGAACTCGTGTGGAGTTCTTC
>few|TRBJ2-5|TRBD1|TRBV5-6
CASSVPTGRETQYF
TGTGCCAGCAGCGTCCCGACAGGGCGAGAGACCCAGTACTTC
>few|TRBJ2-2|NA|TRBV4-2
CASSQESSGYTGELFF
TGTGCCAGCAGCCAAGAGTCCAGCGGTTACACCGGGGAGCTGTTTTTT
>few|TRBJ2-1|TRBD1|TRBV5-1
CASSREVGQGASHEQFF
TGCGCCAGCAGCCGGGAGGTCGGACAGGGGGCATCCCATGAGCAGTTCTTC
>few|TRBJ1-2|NA|TRBV15
CATSRDTGIDYGYTF
TGTGCCACCAGCAGAGATACAGGGATCGACTATGGCTACACCTTC
>NA|TRBJ1-3|NA|TRBV10-3
CAISGTVSGNTIYF
TGTGCCATCAGTGGGACAGTTAGCGGAAACACCATATATTTT
>NA|TRBJ2-7|NA|TRBV30
CAWGLRGFEQYF
TGTGCCTGGGGCCTACGGGGGTTCGAGCAGTACTTC
>NA|TRBJ1-2|NA|TRBV4-3
CASSQDYRTEAYGYTF
TGCGCCAGCAGCCAAGACTACAGGACGGAAGCCTATGGCTACACCTTC
>NA|TRBJ1-2|TRBD1|TRBV18
CASSPTEGAGNGYTF
TGTGCCAGCTCACCGACGGAGGGGGCAGGGAATGGCTACACCTTC
>NA|TRBJ2-5|NA|TRBV5-4
CASSSPGAETQYF
TGTGCCAGCAGCTCCCCAGGTGCCGAGACCCAGTACTTC
>NA|TRBJ2-7|TRBD1|TRBV18
CASSPPGTGGSEQYF
TGTGCCAGCTCACCACCCGGGACAGGGGGTAGCGAGCAGTACTTC
>few|TRBJ2-1|NA|TRBV7-8
CASSLVSRSEQFF
TGTGCCAGCAGCTTAGTCTCTCGGTCTGAGCAGTTCTTC
>NA|TRBJ2-7|TRBD1|TRBV7-9
CASSLARTGFHEQYF
TGTGCCAGCAGCTTAGCCCGGACAGGGTTTCACGAGCAGTACTTC
>NA|TRBJ2-1|TRBD2|TRBV5-1
CASSLEGLAGGRDEQFF
TGCGCCAGCAGCTTGGAAGGACTAGCGGGAGGGAGAGATGAGCAGTTCTTC
>NA|TRBJ1-3|TRBD1|TRBV30
CAWSQTGAGNTIYF
TGTGCCTGGAGTCAAACAGGGGCTGGAAACACCATATATTTT
>few|TRBJ2-6|NA|TRBV6-1
CATATTEAGANVLTF
TGTGCCACCGCAACGACAGAGGCTGGGGCCAACGTCCTGACTTTC
>NA|TRBJ1-1|NA|TRBV7-6
CASSQPSRGPEAFF
TGTGCCAGCAGCCAACCCTCCAGGGGTCCTGAAGCTTTCTTT
>NA|TRBJ2-3|NA|TRBV5-5
CASSLEADTQYF
TGTGCCAGCAGCTTGGAAGCCGATACGCAGTATTTT
>NA|TRBJ2-5|NA|TRBV5-1
CASSPDGETQYF
TGCGCCAGCAGCCCTGACGGGGAGACCCAGTACTTC
>NA|TRBJ1-1|NA|TRBV21-1
CASSIWTDDTEAFF
TGTGCCAGCAGCATTTGGACTGACGACACTGAAGCTTTCTTT